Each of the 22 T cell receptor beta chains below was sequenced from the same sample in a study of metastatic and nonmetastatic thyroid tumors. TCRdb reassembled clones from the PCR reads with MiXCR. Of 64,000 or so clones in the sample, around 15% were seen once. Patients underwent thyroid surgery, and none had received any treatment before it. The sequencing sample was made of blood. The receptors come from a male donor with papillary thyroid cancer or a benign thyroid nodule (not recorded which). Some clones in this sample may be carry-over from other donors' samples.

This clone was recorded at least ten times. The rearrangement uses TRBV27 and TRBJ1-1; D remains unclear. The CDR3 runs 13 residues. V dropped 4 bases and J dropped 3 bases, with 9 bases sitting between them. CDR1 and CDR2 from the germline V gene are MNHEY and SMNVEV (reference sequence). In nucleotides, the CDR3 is TGTGCCAGCAGTTCCTGGTCTCACACTGAAGCTTTCTTT. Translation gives CASSSWSHTEAFF.

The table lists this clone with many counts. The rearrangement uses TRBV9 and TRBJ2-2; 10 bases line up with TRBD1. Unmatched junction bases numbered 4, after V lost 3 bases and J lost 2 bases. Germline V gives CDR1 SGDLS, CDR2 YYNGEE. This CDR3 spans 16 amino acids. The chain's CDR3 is CASSGRDRGNTGELFF. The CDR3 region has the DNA TGTGCCAGCAGCGGACGGGACAGGGGTAACACCGGGGAGCTGTTTTTT.

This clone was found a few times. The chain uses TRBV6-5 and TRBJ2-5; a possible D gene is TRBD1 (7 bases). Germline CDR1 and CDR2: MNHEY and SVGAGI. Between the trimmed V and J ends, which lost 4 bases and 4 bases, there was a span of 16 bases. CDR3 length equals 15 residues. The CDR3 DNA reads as TGTGCCAGCAGTTCCCAGGGGGGAGTTAGAGAGACCCAGTACTTC. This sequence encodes CASSSQGGVRETQYF.

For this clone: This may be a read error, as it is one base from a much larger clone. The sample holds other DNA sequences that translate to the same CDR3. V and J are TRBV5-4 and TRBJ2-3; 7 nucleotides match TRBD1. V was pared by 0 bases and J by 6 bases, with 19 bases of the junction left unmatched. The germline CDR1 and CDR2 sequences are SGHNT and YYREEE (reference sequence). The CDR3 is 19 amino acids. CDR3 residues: CASSLGTGGFDRRPDTQYF. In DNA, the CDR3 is TGTGCCAGCAGCTTGGGGACAGGTGGGTTCGATCGTCGGCCGGATACGCAGTATTTT. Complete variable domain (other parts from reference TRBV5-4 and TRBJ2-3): ETGVTQSPTHLIKTRGQQVTLRCSSQSGHNTVSWYQQALGQGPQFIFQYYREEENGRGNFPPRFSGLQFPNYSSELNVNALELDDSALYLCASSLGTGGFDRRPDTQYFGPGTRLTVL.

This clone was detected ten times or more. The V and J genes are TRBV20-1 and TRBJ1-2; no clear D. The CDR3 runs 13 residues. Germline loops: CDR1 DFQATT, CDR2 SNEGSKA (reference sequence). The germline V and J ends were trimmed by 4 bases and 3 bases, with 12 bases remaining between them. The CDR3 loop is CSAKPHGDYGYTF. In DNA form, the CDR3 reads TGCAGTGCTAAACCCCACGGGGACTATGGCTACACCTTC.

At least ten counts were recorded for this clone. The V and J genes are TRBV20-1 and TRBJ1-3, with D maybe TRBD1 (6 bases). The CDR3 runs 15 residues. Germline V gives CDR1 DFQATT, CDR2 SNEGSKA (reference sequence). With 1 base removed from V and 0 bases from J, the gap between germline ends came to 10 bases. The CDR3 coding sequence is TGCAGTGCTAGAGGACAGGACCACTCTGGAAACACCATATATTTT. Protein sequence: CSARGQDHSGNTIYF.

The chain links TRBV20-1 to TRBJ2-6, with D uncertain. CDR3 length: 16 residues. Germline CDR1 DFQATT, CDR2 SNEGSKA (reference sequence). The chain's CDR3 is CSALNLARRGANVLTF. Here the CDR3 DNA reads TGCAGCGCTCTGAACCTGGCTCGGCGGGGGGCCAACGTCCTGACTTTC.

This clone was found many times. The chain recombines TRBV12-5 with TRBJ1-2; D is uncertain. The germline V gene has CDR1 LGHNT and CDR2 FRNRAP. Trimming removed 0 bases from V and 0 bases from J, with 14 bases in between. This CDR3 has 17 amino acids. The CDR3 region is CASGLVLPGLTNYGYTF. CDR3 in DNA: TGTGCTAGTGGTTTGGTTCTCCCGGGCTTAACTAACTATGGCTACACCTTC.

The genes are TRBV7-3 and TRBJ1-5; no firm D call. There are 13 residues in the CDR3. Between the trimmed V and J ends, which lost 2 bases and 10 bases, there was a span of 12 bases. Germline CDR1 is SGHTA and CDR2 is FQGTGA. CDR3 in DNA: TGTGCCAGCAGCTTAGACCGGAACCATCCCCAGCATTTT. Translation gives CASSLDRNHPQHF.

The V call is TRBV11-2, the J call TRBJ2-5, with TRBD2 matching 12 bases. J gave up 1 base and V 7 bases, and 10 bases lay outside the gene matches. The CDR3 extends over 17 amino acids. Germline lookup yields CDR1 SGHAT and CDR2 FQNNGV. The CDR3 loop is CASIFTVTSGGQETQYF. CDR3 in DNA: TGTGCCAGCATCTTCACCGTGACTAGCGGGGGCCAAGAGACCCAGTACTTC. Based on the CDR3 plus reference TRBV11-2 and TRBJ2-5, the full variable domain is EAGVAQSPRYKIIEKRQSVAFWCNPISGHATLYWYQQILGQGPKLLIQFQNNGVVDDSQLPKDRFSAERLKGVDSTLKIQPAKLEDSAVYLCASIFTVTSGGQETQYFGPGTRLLVL.

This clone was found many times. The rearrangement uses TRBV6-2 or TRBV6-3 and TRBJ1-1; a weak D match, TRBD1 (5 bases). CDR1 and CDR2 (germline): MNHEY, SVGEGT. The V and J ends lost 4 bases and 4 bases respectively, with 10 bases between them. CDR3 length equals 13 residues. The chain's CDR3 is CASSLRGGTEAFF. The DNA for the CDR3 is TGTGCCAGCAGTTTGCGGGGCGGCACTGAAGCTTTCTTT.

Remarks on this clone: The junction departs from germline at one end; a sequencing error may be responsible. The CDR3 is CASILVSGLSTHTQYF. CDR3 sequence (DNA): TGTGCCAGCATCTTAGTGTCTGGACTAAGCACACATACGCAGTATTTT. V is TRBV11-2 and J is TRBJ2-3; possible D gene TRBD2, 6 bases. The germline V gene has CDR1 SGHAT and CDR2 FQNNGV. The CDR3 has 16 amino acids.

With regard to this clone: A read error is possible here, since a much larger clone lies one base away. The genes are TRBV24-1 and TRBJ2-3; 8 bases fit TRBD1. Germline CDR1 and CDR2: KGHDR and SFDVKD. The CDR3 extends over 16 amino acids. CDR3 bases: TGTGCCGCCAGTGATCCACGGACAGGGCTCACAGATACGCAGTATTTT. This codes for CAASDPRTGLTDTQYF.

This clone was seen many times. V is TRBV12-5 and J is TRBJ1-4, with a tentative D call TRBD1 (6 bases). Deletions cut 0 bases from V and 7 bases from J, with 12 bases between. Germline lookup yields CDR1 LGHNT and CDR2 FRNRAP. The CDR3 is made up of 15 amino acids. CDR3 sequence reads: CASGLVPGGPEKLFF. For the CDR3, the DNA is TGTGCTAGTGGTTTGGTACCCGGGGGCCCTGAAAAACTGTTTTTT.

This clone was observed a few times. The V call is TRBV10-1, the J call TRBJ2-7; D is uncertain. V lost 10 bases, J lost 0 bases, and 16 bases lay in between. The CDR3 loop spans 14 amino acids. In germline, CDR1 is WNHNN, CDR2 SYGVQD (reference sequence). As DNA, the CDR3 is TGCGCCAACAGCGCAGGTACCGGCTCCTACGAGCAGTACTTC. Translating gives CANSAGTGSYEQYF.

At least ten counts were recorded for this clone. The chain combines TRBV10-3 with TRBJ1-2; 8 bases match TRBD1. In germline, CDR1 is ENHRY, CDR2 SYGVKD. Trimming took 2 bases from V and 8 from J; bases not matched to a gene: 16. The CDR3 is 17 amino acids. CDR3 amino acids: CAISEKAGQGSAHGYTF. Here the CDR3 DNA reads TGTGCCATCAGTGAGAAGGCCGGACAGGGAAGCGCTCACGGCTACACCTTC.

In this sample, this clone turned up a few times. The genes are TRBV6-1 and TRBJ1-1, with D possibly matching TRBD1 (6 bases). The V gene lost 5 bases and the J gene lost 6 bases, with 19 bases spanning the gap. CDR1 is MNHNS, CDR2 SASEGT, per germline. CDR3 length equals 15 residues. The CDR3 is CASSRGGLFNSEAFF. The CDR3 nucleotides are TGTGCCAGCAGTAGAGGGGGACTGTTTAACTCTGAAGCTTTCTTT.

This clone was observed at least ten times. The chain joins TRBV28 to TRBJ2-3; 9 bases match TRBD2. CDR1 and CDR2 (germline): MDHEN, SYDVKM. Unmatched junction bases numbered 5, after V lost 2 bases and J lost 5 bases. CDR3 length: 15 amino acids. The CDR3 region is CASSLTDSGGDTQYF. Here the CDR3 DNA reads TGTGCCAGCAGTTTAACGGATAGCGGGGGAGATACGCAGTATTTT.

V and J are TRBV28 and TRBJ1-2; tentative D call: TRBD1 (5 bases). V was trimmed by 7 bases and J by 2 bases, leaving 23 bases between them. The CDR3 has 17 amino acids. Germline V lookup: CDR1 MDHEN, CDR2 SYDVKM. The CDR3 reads CASTSTYTRDLNYGYTF. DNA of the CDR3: TGTGCCAGCACGTCCACCTACACCAGGGATCTGAACTATGGCTACACCTTC.

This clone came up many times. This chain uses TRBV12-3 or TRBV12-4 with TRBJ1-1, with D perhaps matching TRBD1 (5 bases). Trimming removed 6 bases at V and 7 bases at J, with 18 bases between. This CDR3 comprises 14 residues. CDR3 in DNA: TGTGCCAGCAGGCTTGAGAATAGTAGGGGTGAAGCTTTCTTT. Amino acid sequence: CASRLENSRGEAFF.

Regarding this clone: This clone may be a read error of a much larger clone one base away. The CDR3 sequence is CASSLVGEWSQYEQYF. The CDR3, as DNA: TGTGCCAGCAGCTTAGTTGGAGAGTGGTCACAATACGAGCAGTACTTC. The chain employs TRBV11-2 and TRBJ2-7; D not certain. V lost 1 base and J 4 bases, leaving 17 bases between the germline ends. The germline gives CDR1 SGHAT, CDR2 FQNNGV. CDR3 size: 16 residues.

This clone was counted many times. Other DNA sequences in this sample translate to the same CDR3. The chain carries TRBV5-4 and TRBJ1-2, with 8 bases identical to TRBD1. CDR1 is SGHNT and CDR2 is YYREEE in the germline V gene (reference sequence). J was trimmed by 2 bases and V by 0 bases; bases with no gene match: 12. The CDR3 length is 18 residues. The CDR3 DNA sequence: TGTGCCAGCAGCTTGGCCCGAGGTACAGGGGGAACCAACTATGGCTACACCTTC. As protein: CASSLARGTGGTNYGYTF.